This T cell receptor (beta chain) was recovered during a study of blood T cell repertoires in COVID-19. Study details: PBMCs, B-cell-depleted T cells, or T cells provided the cDNA or gDNA that made up the material.

Sequencing was performed with immunoSEQ multiplex PCR; in TCRdb, only in-frame clones are kept and a portion is missing. The data show some 270,000 clones, about 80% seen once. Trimming left V 4 bases short and J 5 bases short, with 9 bases between. The CDR3 length is 12 residues. The germline gives CDR1 SQVTM, CDR2 ANQGSEA. The receptor's source is a person aged 70 to 80 with COVID-19, enrolled during active disease. J is TRBJ1-5 and V is TRBV29-1, with D unclear. Sequencing input: peripheral blood. The CDR3 sequence: CSVGSDHQPQHF. For the CDR3, the DNA is TGCAGCGTTGGGTCAGATCATCAGCCCCAGCATTTT. The variable domain in full, completed from reference TRBV29-1 and TRBJ1-5, reads SAVISQKPSRDICQRGTSLTIQCQVDSQVTMMFWYRQQPGQSLTLIATANQGSEATYESGFVIDKFPISRPNLTFSTLTVSNMSPEDSSIYLCSVGSDHQPQHFGDGTRLSIL.